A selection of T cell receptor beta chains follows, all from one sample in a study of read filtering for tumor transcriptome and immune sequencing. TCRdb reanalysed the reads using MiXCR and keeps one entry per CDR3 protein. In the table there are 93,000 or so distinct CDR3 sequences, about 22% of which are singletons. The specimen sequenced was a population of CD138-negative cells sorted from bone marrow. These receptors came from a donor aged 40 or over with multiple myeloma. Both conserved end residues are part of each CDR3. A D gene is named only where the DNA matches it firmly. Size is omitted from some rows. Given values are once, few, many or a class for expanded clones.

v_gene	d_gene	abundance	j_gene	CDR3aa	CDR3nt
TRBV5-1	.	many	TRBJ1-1	CASSARQLMNTEAFF	TGCGCCAGCAGCGCCCGACAGTTGATGAACACTGAAGCTTTCTTT
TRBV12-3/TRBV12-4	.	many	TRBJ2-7	CASSADRSSYEQYF	TGTGCCAGCAGCGCCGACCGAAGCTCCTACGAGCAGTACTTC
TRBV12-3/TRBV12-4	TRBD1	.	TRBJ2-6	CASSGTGGSGASVLTF	TGTGCCAGCAGTGGGACAGGAGGCTCTGGGGCCAGCGTCCTGACTTTC
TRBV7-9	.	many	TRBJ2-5	CASVGPNQETQYF	TGTGCCAGCGTTGGGCCGAACCAAGAGACCCAGTACTTC
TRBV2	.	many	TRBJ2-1	CASSVGLHYNEQFF	TGTGCCAGCAGTGTGGGACTGCACTACAATGAGCAGTTCTTC
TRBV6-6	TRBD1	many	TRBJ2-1	CASSLQGKQFF	TGTGCCAGCAGTCTACAGGGGAAGCAGTTCTTC
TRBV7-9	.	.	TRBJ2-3	CASSQVVTTDMQYF	TGTGCCAGCAGCCAGGTGGTCACCACAGATATGCAGTATTTT
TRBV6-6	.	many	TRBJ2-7	CASSYTTGSEQYF	TGTGCCAGCAGTTACACCACAGGATCCGAGCAGTACTTC
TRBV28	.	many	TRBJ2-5	CASSYRTQETQYF	TGTGCCAGCAGTTACCGGACACAAGAGACCCAGTACTTC
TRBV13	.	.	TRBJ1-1	CASSFSGPMNTEAFF	TGTGCCAGCAGCTTCTCCGGGCCGATGAACACTGAAGCTTTCTTT
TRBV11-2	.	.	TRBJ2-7	CASSSVSTGPGEQYF	TGCGCCAGCAGCTCAGTCTCCACAGGGCCGGGGGAGCAGTACTTC
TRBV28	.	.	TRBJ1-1	CASNPAGMNTDTFF	TGTGCCAGCAACCCAGCAGGGATGAACACTGATACTTTCTTT
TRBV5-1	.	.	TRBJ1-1	CASSPGHISMNTEAFF	TGCGCCAGCAGCCCTGGACACATCTCTATGAACACTGAAGCTTTCTTT
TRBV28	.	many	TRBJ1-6	CASSQRESPLHF	TGTGCCAGCAGCCAGAGGGAATCACCCCTCCACTTT
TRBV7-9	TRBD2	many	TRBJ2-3	CASSYTSGGTDTQYF	TGTGCCAGCAGCTACACTAGCGGGGGCACAGATACGCAGTATTTT
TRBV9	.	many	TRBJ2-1	CASSVFEGPSYNEQFF	TGTGCCAGCAGCGTATTTGAGGGACCTTCCTACAATGAGCAGTTCTTC
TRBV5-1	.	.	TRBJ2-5	CASRGGDQETQYF	TGCGCCAGCAGGGGGGGAGACCAAGAGACCCAGTACTTC
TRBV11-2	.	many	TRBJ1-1	CASTYTVNTEAFF	TGTGCCAGCACCTACACAGTGAACACTGAAGCTTTCTTT
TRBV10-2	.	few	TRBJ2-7	CASSESRDGEQYF	TGCGCCAGCAGTGAGTCGCGGGATGGGGAGCAGTACTTC
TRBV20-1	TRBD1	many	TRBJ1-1	CAGQGANTEAFF	TGCGCAGGGCAGGGGGCTAACACTGAAGCTTTCTTT
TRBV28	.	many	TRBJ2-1	CASSPGSEGNEQFF	TGTGCCAGCAGCCCGGGGTCGGAAGGGAATGAGCAGTTCTTC
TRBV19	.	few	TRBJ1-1	CASNRYTEAFF	TGTGCCAGTAATCGATACACTGAAGCTTTCTTT
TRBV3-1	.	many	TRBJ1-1	CASSPSAGGLNTEAFF	TGTGCCAGCAGCCCCTCGGCAGGTGGGTTGAACACTGAAGCTTTCTTT
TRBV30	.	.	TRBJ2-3	CAWSEARDTQYF	TGTGCCTGGAGTGAAGCTCGGGATACGCAGTATTTT
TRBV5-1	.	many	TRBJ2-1	CASSTRLGPRVDEQFF	TGCGCCAGCAGCACGAGACTCGGGCCACGTGTAGATGAGCAGTTCTTC
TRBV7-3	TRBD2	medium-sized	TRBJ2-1	CASSSGRAGGLSNEQFF	TGTGCCAGCAGCTCCGGGAGGGCGGGGGGGCTATCCAATGAGCAGTTCTTC
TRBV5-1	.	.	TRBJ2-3	CASSTTDPTDTQYF	TGCGCCAGCAGCACAACAGATCCCACAGATACGCAGTATTTT
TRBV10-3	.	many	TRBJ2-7	CAISAASREQYF	TGTGCCATCAGTGCAGCATCGCGCGAGCAGTACTTC
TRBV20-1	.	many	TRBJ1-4	CSAIRAGIKEKLFF	TGCAGTGCTATTAGGGCAGGGATAAAAGAAAAACTGTTTTTT
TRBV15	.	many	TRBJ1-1	CATSRGTQGNTEAFF	TGTGCCACCAGCAGAGGTACACAGGGGAACACTGAAGCTTTCTTT
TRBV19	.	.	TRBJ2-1	CASSILNEQFF	TGTGCTAGTAGTATTCTCAATGAGCAGTTCTTC
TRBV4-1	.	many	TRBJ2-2	CASSQAQQGYTGELFF	TGCGCCAGCAGCCAAGCCCAGCAGGGGTACACCGGGGAGCTGTTTTTT
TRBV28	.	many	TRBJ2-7	CASSYGPRAYEQYF	TGTGCCAGCAGTTACGGGCCCCGAGCCTACGAGCAGTACTTC
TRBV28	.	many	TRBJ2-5	CASSSLWGTQYF	TGTGCCAGCAGTTCCCTTTGGGGGACCCAGTACTTC
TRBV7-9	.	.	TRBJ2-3	CASSLAGFSTDTQYF	TGTGCCAGCAGCTTAGCGGGTTTCAGCACAGATACGCAGTATTTT